In its sample, the clone carrying this T cell receptor (beta chain) was seen once. The J segment lost 0 bases and the V segment lost 4 bases, leaving 3 bases of the junction unmatched. Germline lookup yields CDR1 SGHRS and CDR2 YFSETQ. The CDR3 consists of 15 residues. These data are taken from a study of PD-L1 blockade in urothelial cancer. Study in general: Every 3 weeks, patients received intravenous atezolizumab 1,200 mg, beginning 2014. Bladder-origin urothelial cancer in males described about 90% of the roughly 30 patients. Blood samples had a median of around 150,000 T cells.

PCRs each included synthetic TCR analog templates spiked in. Some clones are missing from TCRdb's copy, which holds only in-frame ones; the method was immunoSEQ multiplex PCR. Among around 30,000 clones listed, around 75% were seen once. The chain is built from TRBV5-1 and TRBJ2-1, with 8 bases aligning to TRBD1. This specimen consisted of PBMCs, obtained around atezolizumab (anti-PD-L1) treatment. This TCR derives from a middle-aged man with urothelial cancer. The CDR3 protein is CASSVTGGSYNEQFF. CDR3 bases: TGCGCCAGCAGCGTTACAGGGGGCTCCTACAATGAGCAGTTCTTC.